These 3 T cell receptor beta chains came from one sample sequenced in a study of blood T cell repertoires in COVID-19. Libraries were prepared by immunoSEQ multiplex PCR; TCRdb keeps only in-frame clonotypes and omits some of them. Of about 140,000 clones listed, roughly 90% are singletons. The sample comprised peripheral blood. The receptors stem from a human donor with COVID-19, enrolled during active disease. The donor label of this sample is uncertain.

CDR3 nucleotide sequence: TGTGCCAGCAGTGAAAGGGTAGACAGTGTGGGCACAGATACGCAGTATTTT. Its protein product is CASSERVDSVGTDTQYF. The chain has TRBV6-1 and TRBJ2-3; D is possibly TRBD1 (5 bases). The germline CDR1 and CDR2 sequences are MNHNS and SASEGT. V lost 2 bases, J lost 1 base, and 16 bases lay in between. The CDR3 spans 17 residues.

The chain combines TRBV3-1 (or the pseudogene TRBV3-2) with TRBJ2-1; weak D call: TRBD2 (6 bases). Trimming removed 1 base from V and 6 bases from J, with 13 bases in between. CDR3 length: 15 residues. Germline V gives CDR1 LGHDT, CDR2 YNNKEL (reference sequence). CDR3 sequence: CASSQVPGVGNEQFF. DNA for the CDR3: TGTGCCAGCAGCCAAGTCCCGGGAGTCGGCAATGAGCAGTTCTTC.

The rearrangement uses TRBV19 and TRBJ2-7; D perhaps matches TRBD2 (5 bases). Germline V CDR1 and CDR2: LNHDA, SQIVND (reference sequence). Trimming removed 2 bases from V and 3 bases from J, with 14 bases in between. This CDR3 region has 15 residues. CDR3 protein: CASSIFGEGDYEQYF. The CDR3 DNA sequence: TGTGCCAGTAGTATATTCGGTGAGGGCGACTACGAGCAGTACTTC.